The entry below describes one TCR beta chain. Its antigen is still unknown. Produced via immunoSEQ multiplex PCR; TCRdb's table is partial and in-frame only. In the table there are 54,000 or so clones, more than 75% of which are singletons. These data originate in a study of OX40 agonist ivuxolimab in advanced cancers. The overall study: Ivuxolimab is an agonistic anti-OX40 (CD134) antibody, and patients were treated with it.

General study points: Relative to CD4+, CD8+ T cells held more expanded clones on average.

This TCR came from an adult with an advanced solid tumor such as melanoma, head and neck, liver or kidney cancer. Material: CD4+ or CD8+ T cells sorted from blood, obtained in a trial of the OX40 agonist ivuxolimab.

CDR3 in amino acids: CASSHRGSNTGELFF. The CDR3 coding sequence is TGTGCCAGCAGCCACAGGGGGTCGAACACCGGGGAGCTGTTTTTT. V gene TRBV11-3 combines with J gene TRBJ2-2, with TRBD1 matching over 8 bases. With V trimmed by 5 bases and J by 0 bases, 2 bases remained unmatched. The V gene's germline CDR1 is SGHNT and CDR2 YENEEA. This CDR3 region has 15 residues.